Described below is a single T cell receptor (beta chain) sequence and its context. These data are taken from a study of blood T cells in healthy people across ages. For the second PCR, which ran for 7 to 11 cycles, a sample-barcoded 5' primer and a J-beta primer mix were used. A single record per CDR3 protein comes from TCRdb applying MiXCR to the 5' RACE reads. The data contain 600,000 or so distinct CDR3 sequences, around a fifth of them singletons. Per-sample yields of isolated PBMCs were at least 6.5 million. Germline V gene lookup returns CDR1 SGHRS and CDR2 YFSETQ. The CDR3 is 14 residues long. Trimming at V came to 4 bases and at J to 4 bases, leaving 6 bases not matched to a gene.

The clonotype was recovered from a man between 65 and 80 years old in good health. What was sequenced was blood. The chain joins TRBV5-1 to TRBJ2-5; 8 positions match TRBD1. The CDR3: CASSAGQGRETQYF. The CDR3 DNA is TGCGCCAGCAGCGCCGGACAGGGAAGAGAGACCCAGTACTTC.